This paragraph covers one T cell receptor beta chain sequence. These data originate in a study of blood T cell repertoires in COVID-19. The CDR3 sequence is 15 residues long. Germline-derived CDR1 and CDR2 are MNHEY and SVGAGI. V was trimmed by 6 bases and J by 0 bases, leaving 13 bases between them. Measured with immunoSEQ multiplex PCR; TCRdb has only the in-frame clones, and not every one. The table shows under 150,000 clones, with more than 80% occurring only once. V usage is TRBV6-5 and J usage is TRBJ2-3, with a weak D call TRBD2 (6 bases). The TCR originated in a human donor in a cohort sampled during active COVID-19. The sample taken for sequencing was peripheral blood. Here the CDR3 DNA reads TGTGCCAGCAGCTCGACCGGGACTAGCACAGATACGCAGTATTTT. Protein: CASSSTGTSTDTQYF.